Listed below are T cell receptor beta chains from one sample, sequenced in a study of CD4 T cells in relation to SARS-CoV-2 and coronaviruses. Using immunoSEQ multiplex PCR, the repertoire was profiled, and TCRdb retains in-frame clones only, with some absent. The table shows fewer than 25,000 clones, with 76% occurring only once. Their specific antigens are unknown. The sequencing input was CD4+ T cells from PBMCs, cultured in vitro. These receptors came from a human donor in good health. Each CDR3 is given with its conserved first and last residue. A D gene is named only where the DNA matches it firmly. Clone size is shown for a subset of rows, as once, few, many or a class of expanded clone.

j_call cdr3_length d_call clone_size v_call cdr3_aa cdr3_nt
TRBJ2-7 15 - - TRBV9 CASSPRLVGAYEQYF TGTGCCAGCAGCCCCCGATTGGTGGGAGCTTACGAGCAGTACTTC
TRBJ2-2 14 - few TRBV6-4 CASSEEAGTGELFF TGTGCCAGCAGTGAGGAGGCCGGCACCGGGGAGCTGTTTTTT
TRBJ1-2 15 TRBD1 - TRBV3-1/TRBV3-2 CASSPLLTGGYGYTF TGTGCCAGCAGCCCCCTCCTGACAGGGGGATATGGCTACACCTTC
TRBJ2-1 13 - - TRBV25-1 CASSDRTGSEQFF TGTGCCAGCAGTGATCGAACAGGGAGTGAGCAGTTCTTC
TRBJ2-5 14 - once TRBV6-1 CASSDRKGQETQYF TGTGCCAGCAGTGACCGCAAGGGTCAAGAGACCCAGTACTTC
TRBJ2-5 14 TRBD2 - TRBV7-3 CASSLFGSGGTQYF TGTGCCAGCAGCTTATTCGGTAGCGGGGGGACCCAGTACTTC
TRBJ2-1 11 - - TRBV30 CAWSLGDEQFF TGTGCCTGGAGTCTGGGGGATGAGCAGTTCTTC
TRBJ2-2 14 - - TRBV19 CASKAGTNTGELFF TGTGCCAGTAAGGCAGGGACGAACACCGGGGAGCTGTTTTTT
TRBJ1-1 14 - - TRBV11-1 CASSLSTDNTEAFF TGTGCCAGCAGCTTATCAACGGATAACACTGAAGCTTTCTTT
TRBJ2-6 17 - - TRBV2 CASSPGPQGLGANVLTF TGTGCCAGCAGTCCGGGACCCCAGGGTCTGGGGGCCAACGTCCTGACTTTC
TRBJ2-5 14 - - TRBV9 CASSVGAGWETQYF TGTGCCAGCAGCGTAGGGGCAGGGTGGGAGACCCAGTACTTC
TRBJ2-1 14 TRBD2 - TRBV7-2 CASSLGLARYEQFF TGTGCCAGCAGCTTAGGACTAGCTAGATATGAGCAGTTCTTC
TRBJ2-1 14 - - TRBV7-3 CASSFDRNYNEQFF TGTGCCAGCAGCTTCGACAGAAACTACAATGAGCAGTTCTTC
TRBJ1-4 15 - - TRBV19 CASSNERATNEKLFF TGTGCCAGTAGTAACGAGAGGGCAACTAATGAAAAACTGTTTTTT
TRBJ1-4 14 TRBD1 - TRBV7-9 CASSRQGGNEKLFF TGTGCCAGCAGCCGACAGGGAGGGAATGAAAAACTGTTTTTT
TRBJ2-3 14 TRBD2 - TRBV2 CASRTSASTDTQYF TGTGCCAGCAGAACTAGCGCCAGCACAGATACGCAGTATTTT
TRBJ2-2 16 - - TRBV6-1 CASSDSGAPGGGELFF TGTGCCAGCAGTGATTCGGGAGCACCCGGGGGCGGGGAGCTGTTTTTT
TRBJ1-1 13 - - TRBV20-1 CSASSGRYTEAFF TGCAGTGCTAGTTCGGGGAGGTACACTGAAGCTTTCTTT
TRBJ1-5 12 - once TRBV5-4 CASSQDDQPQHF TGTGCCAGCAGCCAAGATGATCAGCCCCAGCATTTT
TRBJ1-2 14 TRBD1 - TRBV18 CASSPGTGGYGYTF TGTGCCAGCTCACCCGGGACAGGGGGCTATGGCTACACCTTC
TRBJ1-4 17 - - TRBV9 CASSVNRVITTNEKLFF TGTGCCAGCAGCGTGAACAGGGTGATTACAACTAATGAAAAACTGTTTTTT
TRBJ2-1 12 - once TRBV4-2 CASSQSFHEQFF TGTGCCAGCAGCCAGAGTTTCCATGAGCAGTTCTTC
TRBJ1-6 17 - few TRBV11-2 CASSFRDRRSYNSPLHF TGTGCCAGCAGCTTCCGGGACCGTCGCTCCTATAATTCACCCCTCCACTTT
TRBJ2-1 16 TRBD1 - TRBV24-1 CATSEPGQGVYNEQFF TGTGCCACCAGTGAACCTGGACAGGGGGTCTACAATGAGCAGTTCTTC
TRBJ2-2 19 TRBD1 - TRBV18 CASSPSPGQGALNTGELFF TGTGCCAGCTCACCATCGCCGGGACAGGGGGCCCTGAACACCGGGGAGCTGTTTTTT
TRBJ2-7 13 - - TRBV7-8 CASSFVGGYEQYF TGTGCCAGCAGCTTTGTAGGGGGATACGAGCAGTACTTC
TRBJ1-1 14 TRBD1 - TRBV7-3 CASSLTGGGTEAFF TGTGCCAGCAGCTTAACAGGGGGCGGTACTGAAGCTTTCTTT
TRBJ2-3 15 - - TRBV18 CASSARPGQTDTQYF TGTGCCAGCTCAGCCCGCCCCGGACAGACAGATACGCAGTATTTT
TRBJ1-1 12 - - TRBV3-1/TRBV3-2 CASSQEGREAFF TGTGCCAGCAGCCAAGAGGGACGCGAAGCTTTCTTT
TRBJ2-1 15 TRBD2 once TRBV2 CASSGWREFYNEQFF TGTGCCAGCAGTGGGTGGCGGGAGTTCTACAATGAGCAGTTCTTC
TRBJ2-2 15 TRBD1 - TRBV27 CASSRGQGRTGELFF TGTGCCAGCAGTCGGGGACAGGGTCGGACCGGGGAGCTGTTTTTT
TRBJ2-7 15 TRBD2 once TRBV6-5 CASSRGSSGRNEQYF TGTGCCAGCAGCAGGGGGTCTAGCGGGAGAAACGAGCAGTACTTC
TRBJ2-3 12 - - TRBV6-5 CASSSPIDTQYF TGTGCCAGCAGTTCCCCCATAGATACGCAGTATTTT
TRBJ2-7 12 - few TRBV18 CASSPGHYEQYF TGTGCCAGCTCACCGGGACACTACGAGCAGTACTTC
TRBJ1-3 16 - few TRBV7-9 CASRSGTGVSGNTIYF TGTGCCAGCAGGTCGGGAACAGGCGTCTCTGGAAACACCATATATTTT
TRBJ2-7 14 - - TRBV5-4 CASSGELTGNEQYF TGTGCCAGCAGCGGGGAGCTGACGGGGAACGAGCAGTACTTC
TRBJ1-3 14 - - TRBV9 CASSVGRSGNTIYF TGTGCCAGCAGCGTAGGAAGATCTGGAAACACCATATATTTT
TRBJ2-2 16 TRBD2 once TRBV13 CASSLEGGLATGELFF TGTGCCAGCAGCTTAGAGGGAGGGCTCGCCACCGGGGAGCTGTTTTTT
TRBJ2-2 14 TRBD1 few TRBV7-9 CATSGQGNTGELFF TGTGCCACTTCCGGACAGGGGAACACCGGGGAGCTGTTTTTT
TRBJ1-4 12 - - TRBV25-1 CASTQVGEKLFF TGTGCCAGCACGCAGGTTGGGGAAAAACTGTTTTTT
TRBJ1-6 13 - - TRBV30 CALSGYNNSPLHF TGTGCCTTATCCGGGTATAATAATTCACCCCTCCACTTT
TRBJ2-3 15 TRBD1 few TRBV10-1 CATKQGQGVVDTQYF TGCGCCACAAAACAGGGACAGGGGGTCGTGGATACGCAGTATTTT
TRBJ2-3 20 TRBD2 - TRBV9 CASSVFTKTPGLAVTDTQYF TGTGCCAGCAGCGTATTCACGAAGACCCCGGGACTAGCGGTCACAGATACGCAGTATTTT
TRBJ2-7 12 - - TRBV28 CASSSGGREQYF TGTGCCAGCAGTTCCGGGGGACGCGAGCAGTACTTC
TRBJ2-7 15 TRBD2 - TRBV3-1/TRBV3-2 CASSPNRDYSYEQYF TGTGCCAGCAGCCCAAATCGGGACTACTCCTACGAGCAGTACTTC
TRBJ2-3 16 - - TRBV15 CATSRGKGRVADTQYF TGTGCCACCAGCAGAGGGAAGGGCAGGGTGGCAGATACGCAGTATTTT
TRBJ1-2 12 - - TRBV6-6 CAAGTTNYGYTF TGTGCCGCCGGGACCACTAACTATGGCTACACCTTC
TRBJ2-1 14 TRBD2 few TRBV20-1 CSASGFAGALEQFF TGCAGTGCTAGTGGCTTCGCGGGAGCGCTTGAGCAGTTCTTC
TRBJ1-6 13 - - TRBV5-6 CASSLYLDSPLHF TGTGCCAGCAGCTTGTATCTTGATTCACCCCTCCACTTT
TRBJ2-7 15 - once TRBV7-7 CASSLAEGSVYEQYF TGTGCCAGCAGCTTAGCCGAGGGTTCCGTCTACGAGCAGTACTTC
TRBJ2-2 14 TRBD2 - TRBV6-1 CASSDGSGAGELFF TGTGCCAGCAGTGATGGTAGCGGGGCCGGGGAGCTGTTTTTT
TRBJ1-3 16 TRBD1 - TRBV5-1 CASSESGTGQGNTIYF TGCGCCAGCAGCGAATCGGGGACAGGGCAAGGAAACACCATATATTTT
TRBJ2-2 15 - few TRBV28 CASSFLGTNTGELFF TGTGCCAGCAGTTTTCTCGGAACGAACACCGGGGAGCTGTTTTTT
TRBJ1-1 14 - - TRBV19 CASTLSQGNTEAFF TGTGCCAGTACTTTAAGCCAGGGGAACACTGAAGCTTTCTTT